This TCR beta chain originates from a study of beta chain features in type 1 diabetes. V was cut by 0 bases and J by 1 base, with 7 bases left in between. This CDR3 has 16 amino acids. Germline assignment: CDR1 LGHNA and CDR2 YNFKEQ. Notes on this clone: Its antigen is still unknown.

All of the isolated RNA was reverse transcribed, so expressed TCRB transcripts were sequenced. Profiled with immunoSEQ multiplex PCR; TCRdb holds only in-frame clones, not every one. Of 65,000 to 85,000 clones detected, nearly 50% appear once; the ten largest clones hold around 0.72%. Study results and caveats: Patients with Type 1 diabetes showed moderately but significantly shorter TCRB CDR3s in all four CD4+ subsets.

Cell sorting via CD45RO/CCR7/CD25/CD127/CD95/CD27 was performed to obtain CD4+ naive, central memory, regulatory and stem cell-like memory cells. The specimen sequenced was central memory CD4+ T cells from blood. The rearrangement links TRBV4-2 to TRBJ2-6; no clear D. The sequence was collected from a man aged 25-45 years with type 1 diabetes. CDR3 loop: CASSQERVSGANVLTF. CDR3 sequence (DNA): TGTGCCAGCAGCCAAGAGAGAGTTTCTGGGGCCAACGTCCTGACTTTC.